This T cell receptor (beta chain) is from a study of T-cell memory formation after mild COVID-19. Looking at the study overall: The two donors had largely donor-specific TCR clusters. The study, taken as a whole, reports: Some clones that responded were present in memory (sampled pre-infection), which suggests cross-reactive memory joined. Largely, contracting CD4+ clones fell within CM and EM, and contracting CD8+ clones within EMRA.

TCR alpha and TCR beta cDNA libraries carrying sample barcodes and UMIs were produced by 5'RACE using constant-segment primers. TCRdb reprocessed the 5' RACE reads with MiXCR, giving one entry per CDR3 protein. The sample holds 250,000 or so distinct CDR3 sequences; about a sixth are singletons and the top ten take 23%. Points on this clonotype: Its antigen is not identified.

The sequenced sample consisted of PBMCs or a T cell subset sorted from them (not recorded which). This receptor was taken from a man between 18 and 35 years old who had mild COVID-19 (a few samples of this study predate the infection). Cell type and time point are not known.

CDR3 sequence (DNA): TGTGCCAGCAGTAAAAACAGTGACGAGGATCAGTTCTTC. It codes for CASSKNSDEDQFF. The gene calls are TRBV6-5 and TRBJ2-1; D call uncertain. The V end was cut by 5 bases, the J end by 13 bases, with 18 bases between. The CDR3 consists of 13 residues. The germline V gene encodes CDR1 MNHEY and CDR2 SVGAGI.